The T cell receptor beta chain described here comes from a study of CD8 T cells in Susac syndrome. RNA was extracted with the RNeasy kit, and a quantity of roughly 0.5 to 1 ug was reverse transcribed using random hexamers. MiXCR, run by TCRdb on the immunoSEQ multiplex PCR reads, gives a single entry per CDR3 protein. The sample lists about 430,000 distinct CDR3 sequences; more than 80% were seen once. The authors carried out high-throughput sequencing of TCR beta. They applied it to CD8+ and CD4+ T cells obtained from blood. The patients serving as multiple sclerosis controls were treatment-naive. They had stable or active relapsing-remitting disease and fulfilled revised McDonald criteria. The authors negatively isolated CD8+ and CD4+ T cells and FACS-enriched TEMRA cells. Germline V gene lookup returns CDR1 SGHRS and CDR2 YFSETQ. The CDR3 is 18 amino acids. With V trimmed by 2 bases and J by 2 bases, 9 bases remained unmatched.

The rearrangement links TRBV5-1 to TRBJ2-7, with 14 bases matching TRBD2. The TCR comes from a human donor with multiple sclerosis. The sample taken for sequencing was CD8+ T cells from PBMCs. The CDR3 spells CASSFAGTSGGNAYEQYF. The CDR3 region has the DNA TGCGCCAGCAGCTTTGCCGGGACTAGCGGGGGAAATGCCTACGAGCAGTACTTC. Complete variable domain (other parts from reference TRBV5-1 and TRBJ2-7): KAGVTQTPRYLIKTRGQQVTLSCSPISGHRSVSWYQQTPGQGLQFLFEYFSETQRNKGNFPGRFSGRQFSNSRSEMNVSTLELGDSALYLCASSFAGTSGGNAYEQYFGPGTRLTVT.